This TCR beta chain appears in the sequencing data of a study of early T cells in non-severe SARS-CoV-2 infection (dated by TCRdb to the early 2020s). General notes on the study: Because TCR sequencing relied on bulk RNA taken from unsorted whole blood, pairing of alpha and beta chains was not possible. What the study reported, not specific to this receptor: VDJdb matching was skewed toward anti-spike CD8 responses and likely underestimated virus-specific expansions, missing private and CD4 specificities.

In its sample, this clonotype was seen many times. Its antigen is not yet known. No much larger clone exists at a distance of one base, and base qualities are not known. The CDR3 runs 14 amino acids, cysteine and phenylalanine included. The entry retains the CDR3 DNA only, 42 bases that are in frame from base 1. The germline V and J ends show losses of 4 bases and 2 bases respectively, and no gene match explains 5 bases of the junction. This was a case-control study nested in a cohort of healthcare workers in London, UK, who had nasopharyngeal swab PCR tests and blood samples taken every week. Between 23 and 31 March 2020, the week of the UK lockdown, healthcare workers were enrolled and then followed up weekly for as long as 16 weeks. Libraries were constructed by 5' RACE. For sequencing, a NextSeq 500 was employed. In the TCR library protocol, unique molecular identifiers were attached to individual cDNA molecules to correct for PCR bias and sequencing error. Both TCR alpha and beta chains were sequenced, and tight co-correlation was observed between alpha and beta sequence abundances in each sample. On the study's bioinformatics: V gene, J gene and CDR3 annotation of TCR sequences was performed with Decombinator V4. Expanded TCRs were defined as changing significantly between any two time points under a Poisson model with p below 0.0001. TCR abundances were normalised to the total number of TCRs sequenced per sample and were expressed as counts per million. MAIT TCRs were defined by TRAV1-2 paired with TRAJ12, TRAJ20 or TRAJ33, and iNKT TCRs by TRAV10 paired with TRAJ18. VDJdb, accessed on 1 November 2021, was searched for TCRs annotated for CMV, EBV and SARS-CoV-2, and TCRs annotated for more than one antigen were excluded. TCRdb took the public reads, trimmed them with fastp at Q25, ran MiXCR for clone calling and kept in-frame beta chains. Rows are unified per CDR3 protein, each entry keeping the most common DNA and genes. V and J calls and clone size were set by TCRdb, not the authors. Present in this sample are more than 45,000 distinct CDR3 sequences, over 10% of which were seen just once. The ten largest clones capture roughly 5% of the sample.

The sample comprised whole blood. The clonotype originates from an adult who was a healthcare worker with PCR-confirmed SARS-CoV-2 infection or an uninfected control (not recorded which). The rearrangement combines TRBV12-3 or TRBV12-4 with TRBJ2-7; 7 of the junction bases match TRBD1. The DNA sequence is as follows: TGTGCCAGCAGTTACCGGGACAGAACCTACGAGCAGTACTTC. It encodes CASSYRDRTYEQYF.